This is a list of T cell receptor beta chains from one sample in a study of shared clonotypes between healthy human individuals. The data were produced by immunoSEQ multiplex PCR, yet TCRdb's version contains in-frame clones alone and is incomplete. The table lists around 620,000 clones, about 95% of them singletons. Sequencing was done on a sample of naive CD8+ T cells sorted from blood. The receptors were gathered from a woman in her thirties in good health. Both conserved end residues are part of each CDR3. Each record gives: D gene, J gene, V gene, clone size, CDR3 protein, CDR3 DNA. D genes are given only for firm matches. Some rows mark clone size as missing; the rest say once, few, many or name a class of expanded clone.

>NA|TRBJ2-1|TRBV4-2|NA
CASSPEESDSYNEQFF
TGTGCCAGCAGCCCAGAAGAGAGCGACTCCTACAATGAGCAGTTCTTC
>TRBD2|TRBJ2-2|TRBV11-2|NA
CASSHTSGRGSGELFF
TGTGCCAGCAGCCATACTAGCGGGAGGGGTAGCGGGGAGCTGTTTTTT
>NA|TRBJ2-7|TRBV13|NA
CASSGGTETSSYEQYF
TGTGCCAGCAGCGGCGGTACGGAAACGAGCTCCTACGAGCAGTACTTC
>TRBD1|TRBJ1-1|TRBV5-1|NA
CASSGGQRMNTEAFF
TGCGCCAGCAGCGGGGGACAGAGGATGAACACTGAAGCTTTCTTT
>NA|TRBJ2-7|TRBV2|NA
CASGPKSGASYEQYF
TGTGCCAGCGGACCAAAGAGTGGGGCCTCCTACGAGCAGTACTTC
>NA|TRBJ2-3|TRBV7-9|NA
CASSLRPGLKGGAQYF
TGTGCCAGCAGCTTAAGGCCGGGACTAAAGGGGGGTGCACAGTATTTT
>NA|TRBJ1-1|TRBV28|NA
CASSLYSGNTEAFF
TGTGCCAGCAGTTTATATTCGGGGAACACTGAAGCTTTCTTT
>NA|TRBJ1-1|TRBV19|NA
CASTYPGDSNTEAFF
TGTGCCAGTACATACCCCGGTGACTCGAACACTGAAGCTTTCTTT
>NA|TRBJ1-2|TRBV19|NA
CASYGRLGYGYTF
TGTGCCAGTTACGGGCGCTTGGGCTATGGCTACACCTTC
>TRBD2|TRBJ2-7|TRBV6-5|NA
CASRTSGYEQYF
TGTGCCAGCAGAACTAGCGGGTACGAGCAGTACTTC
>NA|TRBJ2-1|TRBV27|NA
CASSLGAGALPNEQFF
TGTGCCAGCAGTTTAGGAGCTGGGGCCCTACCCAATGAGCAGTTCTTC
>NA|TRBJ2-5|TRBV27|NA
CASSLEPYEETQYF
TGTGCCAGCAGTCTCGAACCTTATGAAGAGACCCAGTACTTC
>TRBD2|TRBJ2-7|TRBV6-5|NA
CATRLADSYEQYF
TGTGCCACGCGACTAGCGGACTCCTACGAGCAGTACTTC
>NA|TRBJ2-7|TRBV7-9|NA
CASSLAGSYEQYF
TGTGCCAGCAGCTTAGCGGGATCGTACGAGCAGTACTTC
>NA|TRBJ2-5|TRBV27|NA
CASSGRQETQYF
TGTGCCAGCTCAGGGAGGCAAGAGACCCAGTACTTC
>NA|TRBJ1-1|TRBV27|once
CASSLSAGEEYTEAFF
TGTGCCAGCAGTTTATCAGCGGGGGAGGAATACACTGAAGCTTTCTTT
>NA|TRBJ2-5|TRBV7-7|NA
CASSPGGSGETQYF
TGTGCCAGCAGCCCAGGGGGGTCCGGGGAGACCCAGTACTTC
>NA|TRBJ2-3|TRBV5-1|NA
CASSPVATDTQYF
TGCGCCAGCAGCCCCGTCGCCACAGATACGCAGTATTTT